The subject of this entry is one TCR beta chain. Its target is unknown. The sample belongs to a study of naive and memory T cell subsets. The study's findings and limits: Especially in CD8 cells, naive repertoires contained a few larger clonotypes, possibly CD45RA-re-expressing memory cells. In CD4 and CD8 cells, diversity dropped from naive through EMRA. No ground truth validated the naive and memory repertoire findings. Over 85% of naive TCR sequences appeared only once, unlike memory subsets.

The germline CDR1 and CDR2 sequences are PRHDT and FYEKMQ (reference sequence). V was pared by 2 bases and J by 1 base, with 11 bases between. The CDR3 loop spans 15 amino acids. CD8 T cells were positively selected from what remained after CD4 positive selection. The beta constant-region primer was an equimolar mix of two oligonucleotides covering TRBC1 and TRBC2. Ligated cDNA was amplified by four rounds of PCR with nested alpha and beta constant-region primers and SP2. TCRdb fed the UMI-ligation and nested PCR reads into MiXCR, producing one record per CDR3 protein. The table shows over 130,000 distinct CDR3 sequences, with more than 15% occurring only once.

The material sequenced was naive CD8+ T cells from blood. The clonotype originates from a human donor in good health. The rearrangement joins TRBV13 to TRBJ1-1; D unclear. The CDR3 nucleotides read TGTGCCAGCAGCTTAAGCCACGGGGAGAACACTGAAGCTTTCTTT. Protein product: CASSLSHGENTEAFF. Full variable domain (remainder filled in from reference TRBV13 and TRBJ1-1): AAGVIQSPRHLIKEKRETATLKCYPIPRHDTVYWYQQGPGQDPQFLISFYEKMQSDKGSIPDRFSAQQFSDYHSELNMSSLELGDSALYFCASSLSHGENTEAFFGQGTRLTVV.